Listed here are 2 T cell receptor beta chains from one sample, sequenced in a study of cytomegalovirus exposure and HLA in healthy donors (TCRdb year 2017). Library method: the immunoSEQ multiplex PCR assay. For the multiplex PCR, a mixture combining 60 forward primers for TCR Vbeta segments and 13 reverse primers for TCR Jbeta segments was used. TCRdb took over this immuneACCESS table, retaining in-frame rearrangements with V and J assigned. Such tables are incomplete; in checked studies, under half of the missing clones stem from an unresolved V gene, and the remainder is unexplained. In all, the sample holds under 150,000 clones, and roughly 80% of those were seen once. The ten largest clonotypes hold about 1.8% of the sample. Specimen: PBMCs. The receptors come from a woman in her thirties or forties in good health and CMV-seronegative.

The chain couples TRBV30 to TRBJ2-3, with D tentatively TRBD1 (6 bases). There are 13 residues in the CDR3. V dropped 6 bases and J dropped 4 bases, with 14 bases sitting between them. Germline assignment: CDR1 GTSNPN and CDR2 SVGIG (reference sequence). The CDR3 DNA reads as TGTGCCTGTGGGGGCGATAGCGCAGATACGCAGTATTTT. Protein product: CACGGDSADTQYF.

The rearrangement links TRBV28 to TRBJ2-5; 7 bases align to TRBD1. Trimming cost V 2 bases and J 4 bases; bases outside gene matches: 7. Germline V gives CDR1 MDHEN, CDR2 SYDVKM. This CDR3 spans 15 amino acids. The CDR3 loop reads CASSLMAGGTETQYF. Here the CDR3 DNA reads TGTGCCAGCAGTTTAATGGCAGGGGGAACAGAGACCCAGTACTTC.